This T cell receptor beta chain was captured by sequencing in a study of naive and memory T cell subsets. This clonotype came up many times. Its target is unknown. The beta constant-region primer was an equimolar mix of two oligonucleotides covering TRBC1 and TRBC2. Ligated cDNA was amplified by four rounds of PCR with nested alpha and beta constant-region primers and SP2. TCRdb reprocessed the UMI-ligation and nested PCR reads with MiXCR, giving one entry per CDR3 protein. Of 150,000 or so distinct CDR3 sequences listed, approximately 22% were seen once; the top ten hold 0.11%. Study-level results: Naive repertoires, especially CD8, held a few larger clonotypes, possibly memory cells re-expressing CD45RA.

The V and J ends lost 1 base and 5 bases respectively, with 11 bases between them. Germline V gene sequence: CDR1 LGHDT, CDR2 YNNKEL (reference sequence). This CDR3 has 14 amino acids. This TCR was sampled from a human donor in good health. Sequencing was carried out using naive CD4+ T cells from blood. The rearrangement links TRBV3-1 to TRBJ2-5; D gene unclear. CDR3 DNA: TGTGCCAGCAGCCAAGTTTTAGCCGGCGAGACCCAGTACTTC. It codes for CASSQVLAGETQYF.